The 31 T cell receptor beta chains below come from one sample, sequenced in a study of PD-L1 blockade in urothelial cancer. The time point was: pretreatment peripheral blood. TCRdb's table, derived via immunoSEQ multiplex PCR, lists solely in-frame clones and lacks some. The repertoire holds around 130,000 clones, with around 85% as singletons. The sequencing used PBMCs, collected around atezolizumab (anti-PD-L1) treatment. The receptor source for this set is a man aged 50 to 59 with urothelial cancer.

This chain uses TRBV29-1 with TRBJ2-7; D perhaps matches TRBD1 (6 bases). Trimming cost V 6 bases and J 2 bases, with 11 bases left between them. The CDR3 is 12 residues long. Looked up from germline, CDR1 is SQVTM and CDR2 is ANQGSEA. CDR3 nucleotides: TGCAGCGTGAGGACAGATACCTACGAGCAGTACTTC. Translated, it gives CSVRTDTYEQYF.

This clone has more than one count but fewer than ten. The CDR3 nucleotides read TGTGCCAGCAGCTCAAAGGGGCGCACAGATACGCAGTATTTT. This sequence encodes CASSSKGRTDTQYF. The chain carries TRBV13 and TRBJ2-3, with a possible D match to TRBD1 (5 bases). This CDR3 region has 14 residues. The ends were cut back, 4 bases at V and 1 base at J, with 9 bases in the middle. The germline CDR1 and CDR2 sequences are PRHDT and FYEKMQ (reference sequence).

V and J are TRBV28 and TRBJ2-7; D might be TRBD2 (5 bases). The CDR3 is 10 amino acids. With 6 bases removed from V and 5 bases from J, the gap between germline ends came to 5 bases. CDR1 is MDHEN, CDR2 SYDVKM, per germline. The CDR3 reads CASSGNEQYF. The CDR3 nucleotides are TGTGCCAGCAGCGGGAACGAGCAGTACTTC.

This clone showed up just once. The chain employs TRBV5-1 and TRBJ1-6; 11 bases are a match to TRBD1. After removal of 4 bases from V and 15 bases from J, the junction contained 9 bases not matched to a gene. The CDR3 totals 14 residues. CDR1 and CDR2 from the germline V gene are SGHRS and YFSETQ. The CDR3 reads CASSPGTGGYVLHF. For the CDR3, the DNA is TGCGCCAGCAGCCCAGGGACAGGGGGTTATGTCCTCCACTTT.

The CDR3 reads CASTQTSGSSTDTQYF. In DNA form, the CDR3 reads TGTGCCAGCACGCAGACTAGCGGGAGTAGCACAGATACGCAGTATTTT. The rearrangement joins TRBV5-4 to TRBJ2-3; the match to TRBD2 covers 12 bases. V was pared by 6 bases and J by 0 bases, with 5 bases of the junction left unmatched. Germline loops: CDR1 SGHNT, CDR2 YYREEE (reference sequence). This CDR3 spans 16 amino acids.

The rearrangement uses TRBV28 and TRBJ2-7, with a weak D call TRBD1 (5 bases). CDR1 and CDR2 (germline): MDHEN, SYDVKM. The CDR3 runs to 14 residues. Deletions cut 7 bases from V and 1 base from J, with 14 bases between. CDR3 nucleotides: TGTGCCAGCAACCCAGGGCCCCTATCCTACGAGCAGTACTTC. Translation gives CASNPGPLSYEQYF.

The chain has TRBV25-1 and TRBJ2-5; 10 bases are shared with TRBD2. V was clipped by 8 bases and J by 5 bases; unmatched bases: 11. From germline, CDR1 is MGHDK and CDR2 SYGVNS. The CDR3 spans 15 residues. CDR3 loop: CASVARSGRAETQYF. The DNA of the CDR3 is TGTGCCAGCGTAGCGAGGAGCGGGAGGGCCGAGACCCAGTACTTC.

This sequence joins TRBV6-5 and TRBJ1-2; tentatively, D is TRBD1 (6 bases). Deletions cut 2 bases from V and 4 bases from J, with 11 bases between. The germline V gene has CDR1 MNHEY and CDR2 SVGAGI. CDR3 length: 14 amino acids. CDR3 amino acids: CASSYDGQTYGYTF. The DNA for the CDR3 is TGTGCCAGCAGTTACGACGGACAGACCTATGGCTACACCTTC.

The CDR3 DNA follows: TGTGCCAGCAGCTTCGGGGGGCAAGATACGCAGTATTTT. It yields the protein CASSFGGQDTQYF. V gene TRBV7-2 combines with J gene TRBJ2-3; D is perhaps TRBD2 (7 bases). CDR1 is SGHTA, CDR2 FQGNSA, per germline. V was cut by 3 bases and J by 5 bases, with 9 bases left in between. This CDR3 region has 13 residues.

This clone was seen a handful of times. This rearrangement joins TRBV7-8 to TRBJ2-7; D is undetermined. Germline values: CDR1 SGHVS, CDR2 FQNEAQ. There are 14 residues in the CDR3. V was pared by 4 bases and J by 0 bases, with 10 bases between. CDR3 loop: CASSSSSVSYEQYF. The CDR3 DNA sequence: TGTGCCAGCAGCTCCTCGTCGGTCTCCTACGAGCAGTACTTC.

J is TRBJ2-7 and V is TRBV5-1; 9 positions match TRBD2. CDR1 is SGHRS and CDR2 is YFSETQ in the germline V gene. Trimming cost V 4 bases and J 0 bases; bases outside gene matches: 5. The CDR3 runs 15 residues. The CDR3 region is CASSGLAGSSYEQYF. In DNA, the CDR3 is TGCGCCAGCAGCGGTCTAGCGGGAAGCTCCTACGAGCAGTACTTC.

The chain has TRBV19 and TRBJ2-6; TRBD1 matches 7 bases. The CDR3 has 19 residues. CDR1 and CDR2 (germline): LNHDA, SQIVND (reference sequence). V shed 10 bases and J 2 bases; nucleotides not matched to a gene: 20. In nucleotides, the CDR3 is TGTGCCACCCTACAGACCCCGAGAAAAGACAGGGCTGGGGCCAACGTCCTGACTTTC. Encoded protein: CATLQTPRKDRAGANVLTF.

This clone was picked up one time. The chain couples TRBV2 to TRBJ2-2; perhaps TRBD1 as D (5 bases). Germline CDR1 reads SNHLY; CDR2 reads FYNNEI. With 6 bases removed from V and 6 bases from J, the gap between germline ends came to 5 bases. The CDR3 is 11 residues long. CDR3 nucleotides: TGTGCCAGCAGCAGGGCCGGGGAGCTGTTTTTT. Translated, it gives CASSRAGELFF.

This clone was seen just once. The chain combines TRBV28 with TRBJ2-5, with TRBD1 identical over 7 bases. Germline V lookup: CDR1 MDHEN, CDR2 SYDVKM. V lost 4 bases, J lost 2 bases, and 7 bases stayed unmatched. This CDR3 contains 15 residues. CDR3 coding DNA: TGTGCCAGCAGTTCCTCCGGGACAGCACAAGAGACCCAGTACTTC. Its translation is CASSSSGTAQETQYF.

The CDR3 region has the DNA TGTGCCACCAGCACCGGGACTAGCGGGAGCAATGAGCAGTTCTTC. Translated: CATSTGTSGSNEQFF. The J gene is TRBJ2-1, the V gene TRBV15, with 14 bases matching TRBD2. Trimming removed 4 bases from V and 6 bases from J; junction bases left unmatched: 2. The CDR3 has 15 residues. CDR1 and CDR2 (germline): LNHNV, YYDKDF (reference sequence).

This clone was detected once. This chain joins TRBV18 and TRBJ1-2; D gene uncertain. V shed 6 bases and J shed 4 bases, with 12 bases lying between them. CDR1 is KGHSH, CDR2 LQKENI, per germline. This CDR3 is 13 amino acids long. The CDR3 DNA sequence: TGTGCCAGCTCGTCTACAGAAACCTATGGCTACACCTTC. This codes for CASSSTETYGYTF. Full variable domain (missing parts from reference TRBV18 and TRBJ1-2): NAGVMQNPRHLVRRRGQEARLRCSPMKGHSHVYWYRQLPEEGLKFMVYLQKENIIDESGMPKERFSAEFPKEGPSILRIQQVVRGDSAAYFCASSSTETYGYTFGSGTRLTVV.

V is TRBV19 and J is TRBJ2-3; perhaps TRBD1 as D (5 bases). This CDR3 spans 14 amino acids. Trimming cost V 4 bases and J 2 bases, with 10 bases left between them. CDR1 is LNHDA and CDR2 is SQIVND in the germline V gene (reference sequence). CDR3 loop: CASSNWGPTDTQYF. CDR3 DNA sequence: TGTGCCAGTAGTAACTGGGGCCCCACAGATACGCAGTATTTT.

This rearrangement joins TRBV10-3 to TRBJ2-7; 9 bases are shared with TRBD2. CDR1 is ENHRY and CDR2 is SYGVKD in the germline V gene. The CDR3 covers 14 residues. V lost 4 bases to trimming and J lost 4 bases; unmatched junction nucleotides: 5. CDR3 residues: CAISAASGMYEQYF. DNA of the CDR3: TGTGCCATCAGTGCAGCTAGCGGGATGTACGAGCAGTACTTC.

The chain employs TRBV19 and TRBJ1-2; 9 bases are a match to TRBD1. V lost 6 bases to trimming and J lost 4 bases; unmatched junction nucleotides: 9. CDR3 length: 15 residues. CDR1 and CDR2 from the germline V gene are LNHDA and SQIVND (reference sequence). The CDR3 is CASRPDSGQGYGYTF. CDR3 nucleotides: TGTGCCAGTAGGCCGGACTCGGGACAGGGCTATGGCTACACCTTC.

The chain has TRBV6-1 and TRBJ2-5; D uncertain. Trimming took off 5 bases at V and 7 bases at J, with 8 bases between the two ends. Germline V lookup: CDR1 MNHNS, CDR2 SASEGT. The CDR3 length is 11 residues. The CDR3 is CASSPLGTQYF. The CDR3 DNA is TGTGCCAGCAGTCCCCTAGGGACCCAGTACTTC.

V and J are TRBV5-4 and TRBJ1-2; TRBD1 matches at 7 bases. The CDR3 loop spans 14 amino acids. CDR1 SGHNT and CDR2 YYREEE come from the germline V gene (reference sequence). With 4 bases clipped from V and 6 bases from J, the junction kept 9 bases outside the gene matches. The CDR3 sequence: CASSPNRGFHGYTF. The CDR3 region has the DNA TGTGCCAGCAGCCCGAACAGGGGATTCCATGGCTACACCTTC.

CDR3 in amino acids: CASSSADRENNSPLHF. The CDR3 bases are TGTGCCAGCAGCTCCGCGGACAGGGAAAATAATTCACCCCTCCACTTT. This chain joins TRBV9 and TRBJ1-6, with TRBD1 matching over 8 bases. Germline loops: CDR1 SGDLS, CDR2 YYNGEE. The CDR3 covers 16 residues. Trimming cost V 4 bases and J 5 bases; bases outside gene matches: 8.

The chain employs TRBV27 and TRBJ2-7; D might be TRBD1 (6 bases). Trimming left V 5 bases short and J 3 bases short, with 17 bases between. CDR3 size: 15 residues. Germline-derived CDR1 and CDR2 are MNHEY and SMNVEV (reference sequence). CDR3 loop: CASSILQGPNYEQYF. The CDR3 coding sequence is TGTGCCAGCAGTATCCTACAGGGACCGAACTACGAGCAGTACTTC.

The V call is TRBV5-1, the J call TRBJ2-2; a possible D gene is TRBD2 (5 bases). Trimming left V 2 bases short and J 2 bases short, with 10 bases between. Germline CDR1 and CDR2: SGHRS and YFSETQ. This CDR3 region has 15 residues. The CDR3 bases are TGCGCCAGCAGCTTAGGGAGCGGAAACACCGGGGAGCTGTTTTTT. Translation: CASSLGSGNTGELFF.

V is TRBV5-1 and J is TRBJ2-5; 7 positions match TRBD2. V lost 1 base, J lost 5 bases, and 5 bases stayed unmatched. The germline gives CDR1 SGHRS, CDR2 YFSETQ. The CDR3 has 14 amino acids. In nucleotides, the CDR3 is TGCGCCAGCAGCTTGCCGGGGGGATCCGAGACCCAGTACTTC. Amino acid sequence: CASSLPGGSETQYF.

This chain joins TRBV7-3 and TRBJ2-3; the match to TRBD1 covers 9 bases. CDR1 is SGHTA, CDR2 FQGTGA, per germline. The CDR3 covers 16 residues. V dropped 5 bases and J dropped 4; count of bases not matched to a gene: 10. The CDR3 reads CASSLGQGRAPDTQYF. CDR3 sequence (DNA): TGTGCCAGCAGCCTCGGACAGGGGAGGGCCCCAGATACGCAGTATTTT.

On this clone: Other nucleotide sequences from this sample produce the same CDR3. The rearrangement links TRBV5-1 to TRBJ2-1; 7 bases line up with TRBD2. This CDR3 has 15 amino acids. V was clipped by 0 bases and J by 5 bases; unmatched bases: 5. From germline, CDR1 is SGHRS and CDR2 YFSETQ. The CDR3 loop is CASSLGLAENNEQFF. Written as DNA, the CDR3 is TGCGCCAGCAGCTTGGGCCTAGCGGAGAACAATGAGCAGTTCTTC.

The V and J genes are TRBV30 and TRBJ1-5; D gene unclear. Trimming pared 5 bases from V and 7 bases from J, leaving 15 bases between. Germline V gives CDR1 GTSNPN, CDR2 SVGIG (reference sequence). The CDR3 consists of 13 residues. DNA for the CDR3: TGTGCCTGGGAACCGGGAGAAGGCCAGCCCCAGCATTTT. Protein: CAWEPGEGQPQHF.

The chain has TRBV7-6 and TRBJ2-2, with 9 bases that match TRBD2. Germline V gene sequence: CDR1 SGHVS, CDR2 FNYEAQ. This CDR3 spans 17 amino acids. Unmatched junction bases numbered 10, after V lost 3 bases and J lost 5 bases. CDR3: CASSLGSSGSLTGELFF. CDR3 nucleotide sequence: TGTGCCAGCAGCTTGGGGAGTAGCGGGAGCTTAACCGGGGAGCTGTTTTTT. The entire variable domain, with the rest obtained from reference TRBV7-6 and TRBJ2-2, is as follows: GAGVSQSPRYKVTKRGQDVALRCDPISGHVSLYWYRQALGQGPEFLTYFNYEAQQDKSGLPNDRFSAERPEGSISTLTIQRTEQRDSAMYRCASSLGSSGSLTGELFFGEGSRLTVL.

The chain carries TRBV21-1 and TRBJ2-5; the table's D call, TRBD2, has no DNA check behind it. TRBV21-1 is flagged as a pseudogene. The CDR3 runs to 15 residues. CDR3 region: CASSKGRGLVETQYF. The CDR3, as DNA: TGTGCCAGCAGCAAAGGGCGGGGACTAGTCGAGACCCAGTACTTC.

This chain links TRBV27 with TRBJ2-7, with D perhaps matching TRBD2 (6 bases). Trimming removed 3 bases at V and 9 bases at J, with 21 bases between. The CDR3 has 15 residues. CDR1 MNHEY and CDR2 SMNVEV come from the germline V gene (reference sequence). Here the CDR3 DNA reads TGTGCCAGCAGTTTGCTCGGGACTGCTAAGGAGGTGCAGTACTTC. This encodes CASSLLGTAKEVQYF.